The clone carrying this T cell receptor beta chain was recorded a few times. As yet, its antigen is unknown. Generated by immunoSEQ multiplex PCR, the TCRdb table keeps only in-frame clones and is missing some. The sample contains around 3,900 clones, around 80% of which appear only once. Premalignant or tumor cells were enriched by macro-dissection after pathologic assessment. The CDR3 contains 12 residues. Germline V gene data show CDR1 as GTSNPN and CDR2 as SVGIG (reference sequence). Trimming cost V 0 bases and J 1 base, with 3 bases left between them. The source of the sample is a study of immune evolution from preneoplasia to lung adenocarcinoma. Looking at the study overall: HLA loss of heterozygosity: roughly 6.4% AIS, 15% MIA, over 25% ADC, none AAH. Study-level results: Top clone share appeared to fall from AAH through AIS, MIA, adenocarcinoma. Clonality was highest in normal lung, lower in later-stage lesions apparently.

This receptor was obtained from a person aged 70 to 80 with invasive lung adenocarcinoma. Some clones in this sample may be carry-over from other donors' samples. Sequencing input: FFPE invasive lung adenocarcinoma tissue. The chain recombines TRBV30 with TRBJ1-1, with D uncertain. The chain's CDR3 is CAWSVKNTEAFF. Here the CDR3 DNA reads TGTGCCTGGAGTGTAAAGAACACTGAAGCTTTCTTT.